The 26 T cell receptor beta chains reported below all come from one sample, sequenced in a study of T cells after yellow fever vaccination. One entry per CDR3 protein, called by TCRdb with MiXCR from the 5' RACE reads. The sample carries about 120,000 distinct CDR3 sequences, 8% to 9.5% recorded once. Sample: CD8+ T cells sorted from PBMCs, taken 45 days after the yellow fever booster vaccination. These receptors all stem from a man aged 25-40 years who received the YFV17D yellow fever vaccine.

This clonotype was counted at least ten times. This sequence joins TRBV4-3 and TRBJ2-3; 10 nucleotides agree with TRBD2. This CDR3 region has 13 residues. V lost 4 bases to trimming and J lost 6 bases; unmatched junction nucleotides: 1. CDR1 is LGHNA and CDR2 is YSLEER in the germline V gene. This CDR3 is CASSLGLADTQYF. Written as DNA, the CDR3 is TGCGCCAGCAGCCTGGGACTAGCGGATACGCAGTATTTT.

This clonotype was recorded many times. The rearrangement uses TRBV6-5 and TRBJ2-1; no firm D call. V was pared by 0 bases and J by 8 bases, with 11 bases between. The V gene's germline CDR1 is MNHEY and CDR2 SVGAGI. The CDR3 totals 14 residues. The CDR3 loop reads CASSYSGDVDEQFF. As DNA, the CDR3 is TGTGCCAGCAGTTACTCAGGAGACGTAGATGAGCAGTTCTTC.

This clonotype was seen many times. The CDR3 loop reads CSVGKGTTEAFF. As DNA, the CDR3 is TGCAGCGTTGGGAAGGGTACCACTGAAGCTTTCTTT. This chain connects TRBV29-1 to TRBJ1-1; D unresolved. V dropped 4 bases and J dropped 4 bases, with 10 bases sitting between them. From germline, CDR1 is SQVTM and CDR2 ANQGSEA. The CDR3 loop spans 12 amino acids.

This clonotype has ten or more counts. This rearrangement joins TRBV9 to TRBJ2-1; unclear D gene. In germline, CDR1 is SGDLS, CDR2 YYNGEE. Trimming stripped 0 bases from V and 7 bases from J, with 5 bases between. CDR3 length: 12 amino acids. CDR3 protein: CASSVGRNEQFF. In nucleotides, the CDR3 is TGTGCCAGCAGCGTAGGACGGAATGAGCAGTTCTTC.

This clonotype was seen repeatedly, ten times or more. This chain connects TRBV7-2 to TRBJ1-1; D call uncertain. Looked up from germline, CDR1 is SGHTA and CDR2 is FQGNSA. Trimming removed 2 bases from V and 7 bases from J, with 17 bases in between. This CDR3 has 15 amino acids. The chain's CDR3 is CASSLSVDGYFEAFF. CDR3 sequence (DNA): TGTGCCAGCAGCTTAAGTGTGGACGGTTACTTTGAAGCTTTCTTT.

In this sample, this clonotype turned up many times. The chain carries TRBV10-3 and TRBJ2-7, with TRBD1 matching over 8 bases. Germline trimming cut 4 bases from V and 3 bases from J; bases unmatched to any gene: 8. The germline gives CDR1 ENHRY, CDR2 SYGVKD. CDR3 length equals 15 residues. Here the CDR3 reads CAISATGTGYYEQYF. CDR3 DNA: TGTGCCATCAGTGCAACCGGGACAGGCTACTACGAGCAGTACTTC.

This clonotype was observed many times. The V gene is TRBV29-1, the J gene TRBJ2-7, with D hard to call. The CDR3 length is 12 residues. V was cut by 4 bases and J by 4 bases, with 11 bases left in between. Germline V gene lookup returns CDR1 SQVTM and CDR2 ANQGSEA. CDR3 coding DNA: TGCAGCGTTGGGCCCTCGGCTTACGAGCAGTACTTC. The encoded protein is CSVGPSAYEQYF.

This clonotype came up many times. The chain joins TRBV25-1 to TRBJ2-1, with D unclear. V lost 3 bases to trimming and J lost 0 bases, with 15 bases between them. The CDR3 is 17 amino acids. Germline CDR1 reads MGHDK; CDR2 reads SYGVNS. DNA for the CDR3: TGTGCCAGCAGTGACCCCTCTAGACCGAACTCCTACAATGAGCAGTTCTTC. Its protein is CASSDPSRPNSYNEQFF.

This clonotype occurred many times. The chain employs TRBV4-3 and TRBJ2-1, with D possibly being TRBD1 or TRBD2 (6 bases each). Germline V gives CDR1 LGHNA, CDR2 YSLEER. Trimming cost V 0 bases and J 5 bases, with 17 bases left between them. The CDR3 totals 17 residues. DNA of the CDR3: TGCGCCAGCAGCCAAGACGGAGGGGGGCCGGGTAACAATGAGCAGTTCTTC. Amino acids: CASSQDGGGPGNNEQFF.

This clonotype was detected many times. The chain uses TRBV11-2 and TRBJ2-3; tentatively, D is TRBD2 (5 bases). The CDR3 totals 14 residues. V was trimmed by 3 bases and J by 6 bases, leaving 13 bases between them. Looked up from germline, CDR1 is SGHAT and CDR2 is FQNNGV. In DNA, the CDR3 is TGTGCCAGCAGCTTCGACCTTAGCGCCGATACGCAGTATTTT. Protein sequence: CASSFDLSADTQYF. Combining the CDR3 with reference TRBV11-2 and TRBJ2-3 gives the whole variable domain EAGVAQSPRYKIIEKRQSVAFWCNPISGHATLYWYQQILGQGPKLLIQFQNNGVVDDSQLPKDRFSAERLKGVDSTLKIQPAKLEDSAVYLCASSFDLSADTQYFGPGTRLTVL.

The chain carries TRBV15 and TRBJ1-5; D may be TRBD1 (6 bases). This CDR3 has 13 residues. Germline V gene lookup returns CDR1 LNHNV and CDR2 YYDKDF (reference sequence). V dropped 6 bases and J dropped 6 bases, with 12 bases sitting between them. The CDR3 region is CATRDGGGQPQHF. CDR3 sequence (DNA): TGTGCCACCAGAGACGGGGGCGGTCAGCCCCAGCATTTT.

The chain uses TRBV7-9 and TRBJ2-3, with 9 bases that match TRBD1. Trimming at V came to 7 bases and at J to 2 bases, leaving 10 bases not matched to a gene. CDR3 length: 16 amino acids. Germline CDR1 and CDR2: SEHNR and FQNEAQ (reference sequence). The CDR3 reads CASTHQGQGLTDTQYF. Here the CDR3 DNA reads TGTGCCAGCACCCACCAGGGACAGGGCCTCACAGATACGCAGTATTTT.

This clonotype was counted only a few times. The chain has TRBV6-2 or TRBV6-3 and TRBJ2-7; D gene unclear. In germline, CDR1 is MNHEY, CDR2 SVGEGT. The CDR3 covers 14 residues. Between the trimmed V and J ends, which lost 4 bases and 3 bases, there was a span of 13 bases. The CDR3 DNA reads as TGTGCCAGCAGTTTTCAAGGTACCATCTACGAGCAGTACTTC. It encodes CASSFQGTIYEQYF.

There are many counts of this clonotype. V gene TRBV14 combines with J gene TRBJ2-7; no firm D call. Germline CDR1 is SGHDN and CDR2 is FVKESK. V was trimmed by 8 bases and J by 2 bases, leaving 7 bases between them. This CDR3 comprises 11 residues. Here the CDR3 DNA reads TGTGCCAGCGGTCGTCCCTACGAGCAGTACTTC. Translated, it gives CASGRPYEQYF.

This clonotype was seen repeatedly, ten times or more. This chain joins TRBV7-2 and TRBJ2-1; D is unclear. Germline V gene sequence: CDR1 SGHTA, CDR2 FQGNSA. The length of the CDR3 is 12 residues. V shed 5 bases and J shed 10 bases, with 12 bases lying between them. CDR3 nucleotide sequence: TGTGCCAGCAGCCCCTTTCGGAAGGAGCAGTTCTTC. Protein product: CASSPFRKEQFF.

The V call is TRBV6-2 or TRBV6-3, the J call TRBJ2-6; no reliable D call. Per the germline V gene, CDR1 is MNHEY and CDR2 is SVGEGT. The CDR3 length is 13 residues. The germline V and J ends were trimmed by 8 bases and 6 bases, with 11 bases remaining between them. The CDR3 DNA is TGTGCCAGCCTCCAGCCATCGGCCAACGTCCTGACTTTC. This codes for CASLQPSANVLTF.

With respect to this clonotype: A much larger clone is a single base away; this may be a read error. V is TRBV7-6 and J is TRBJ2-3; 9 bases map to TRBD2. The CDR3 has 18 amino acids. The V gene's germline CDR1 is SGHVS and CDR2 FNYEAQ. With V trimmed by 5 bases and J by 5 bases, 17 bases remained unmatched. The DNA for the CDR3 is TGTGCCAGCAGCGCGAGCGGGACTAGCTGGTATACCGAAGATACGCAGTATTTT. Its protein is CASSASGTSWYTEDTQYF.

The V call is TRBV3-1, the J call TRBJ2-5, with 8 bases matching TRBD2. The V gene's germline CDR1 is LGHDT and CDR2 YNNKEL (reference sequence). This CDR3 has 13 residues. V was pared by 6 bases and J by 3 bases, with 3 bases of the junction left unmatched. The CDR3 here is CASRGAGEETQYF. The DNA for the CDR3 is TGTGCCAGCAGGGGAGCGGGAGAAGAGACCCAGTACTTC.

This clonotype was picked up many times. CDR3 sequence (DNA): TGTGCCAGTATTGGGATCTTGGAGACCCAGTACTTC. This encodes CASIGILETQYF. The chain is built from TRBV7-9 and TRBJ2-5; no clear D. Trimming took 9 bases from V and 5 from J, leaving 13 bases between them. CDR1 SEHNR and CDR2 FQNEAQ come from the germline V gene (reference sequence). The CDR3 totals 12 residues.

The chain couples TRBV18 to TRBJ1-4; D not resolved. Germline loops: CDR1 KGHSH, CDR2 LQKENI. This CDR3 region has 16 residues. The V gene lost 2 bases and the J gene lost 0 bases, with 10 bases spanning the gap. CDR3 nucleotide sequence: TGTGCCAGCTCACCAGACGTAAGCTCAACTAATGAAAAACTGTTTTTT. This codes for CASSPDVSSTNEKLFF.

This clonotype has a count of ten or more. This chain links TRBV27 with TRBJ2-7; 7 bases align to TRBD2. CDR3 length: 15 amino acids. Looked up from germline, CDR1 is MNHEY and CDR2 is SMNVEV (reference sequence). The V gene end was trimmed by 3 bases and the J gene end by 4 bases; junction bases not matched to a gene: 9. The CDR3 region is CASSLVSGLTYEQYF. CDR3 nucleotide sequence: TGTGCCAGCAGTTTGGTTAGCGGGCTTACGTACGAGCAGTACTTC.

The table lists this clonotype with many counts. CDR3 DNA: TGTGCCACGAAGGCGGGAGGGCCGGGGGGTGAGCAGTTCTTC. Protein: CATKAGGPGGEQFF. The J gene is TRBJ2-1, the V gene TRBV12-3 or TRBV12-4; 9 nucleotides align to TRBD2. After removal of 10 bases from V and 9 bases from J, the junction contained 13 bases not matched to a gene. The CDR3 covers 14 residues.

This clonotype appeared many times. The rearrangement links TRBV5-1 to TRBJ2-7, with D unclear. The ends were cut back, 2 bases at V and 0 bases at J, with 9 bases in the middle. The CDR3 is made up of 14 amino acids. In germline, CDR1 is SGHRS, CDR2 YFSETQ. The DNA for the CDR3 is TGCGCCAGCAGCTTAAGTAGCAGCTCCTACGAGCAGTACTTC. This translates into CASSLSSSSYEQYF. Based on the CDR3 plus reference TRBV5-1 and TRBJ2-7, the full variable domain is KAGVTQTPRYLIKTRGQQVTLSCSPISGHRSVSWYQQTPGQGLQFLFEYFSETQRNKGNFPGRFSGRQFSNSRSEMNVSTLELGDSALYLCASSLSSSSYEQYFGPGTRLTVT.

At least ten counts were recorded for this clonotype. The chain has TRBV29-1 and TRBJ2-6; possibly TRBD1 or TRBD2 for D (5 bases each). Trimming took off 0 bases at V and 2 bases at J, with 5 bases between the two ends. Germline CDR1 is SQVTM and CDR2 is ANQGSEA. The CDR3 totals 14 residues. In nucleotides, the CDR3 is TGCAGCGTTGAAGAGGGGGCTGGGGCCAACGTCCTGACTTTC. Protein product: CSVEEGAGANVLTF.

This clonotype was seen many times. The chain links TRBV12-3 or TRBV12-4 to TRBJ2-5; D remains unclear. Between the trimmed V and J ends, which lost 5 bases and 5 bases, there was a span of 9 bases. The CDR3 contains 12 residues. CDR3 nucleotide sequence: TGTGCCAGCAGTCCCGTGATGGAGACCCAGTACTTC. Translation gives CASSPVMETQYF.

This clonotype occurred many times. The chain couples TRBV29-1 to TRBJ2-4; 7 bases map to TRBD1. The CDR3 consists of 14 residues. Per germline, CDR1 SQVTM and CDR2 ANQGSEA. The V gene end was trimmed by 6 bases and the J gene end by 8 bases; junction bases not matched to a gene: 13. The CDR3 is CSVLGEGAGDIQYF. CDR3 sequence (DNA): TGCAGCGTGTTAGGTGAGGGGGCCGGCGACATTCAGTACTTC.